This passage covers 29 T cell receptor beta chains from one sample sequenced in a study of blood T cell repertoires in COVID-19. Sequenced by immunoSEQ multiplex PCR; TCRdb stores in-frame clones only, minus some. The table lists 150,000 to 200,000 clones, about 90% of them singletons. Source material: peripheral blood. The receptor set was obtained from a man aged 55 to 70 with acute or convalescent COVID-19.

The chain has TRBV13 and TRBJ2-6; 11 nucleotides line up with TRBD1. The V gene's germline CDR1 is PRHDT and CDR2 FYEKMQ (reference sequence). Trimming took 5 bases from V and 0 from J; bases not matched to a gene: 9. This CDR3 has 19 amino acids. The CDR3 DNA is TGTGCCAGCAGCGACTGGACAGGGGGCTTTAGCTCTGGGGCCAACGTCCTGACTTTC. Translating it yields CASSDWTGGFSSGANVLTF.

The chain combines TRBV24-1 with TRBJ2-1, with TRBD1 matching 10 bases. Germline V gene lookup returns CDR1 KGHDR and CDR2 SFDVKD. CDR3 length: 16 amino acids. J gave up 4 bases and V 3 bases, and 5 bases lay outside the gene matches. For the CDR3, the DNA is TGTGCCACCAGTGATGAGACGGGACAGGGGTACAATGAGCAGTTCTTC. Protein product: CATSDETGQGYNEQFF.

For this clone: In the same sample, other DNA sequences code for this CDR3. The gene calls are TRBV19 and TRBJ1-5; TRBD1 is a possible D gene (6 bases). V lost 3 bases and J 2 bases, leaving 8 bases between the germline ends. The germline CDR1 and CDR2 sequences are LNHDA and SQIVND (reference sequence). The CDR3 has 14 residues. CDR3: CASSIRGGNQPQHF. CDR3 nucleotide sequence: TGTGCCAGTAGTATCAGGGGTGGCAATCAGCCCCAGCATTTT. The full variable domain, rest sourced from reference TRBV19 and TRBJ1-5, is DGGITQSPKYLFRKEGQNVTLSCEQNLNHDAMYWYRQDPGQGLRLIYYSQIVNDFQKGDIAEGYSVSREKKESFPLTVTSAQKNPTAFYLCASSIRGGNQPQHFGDGTRLSIL.

This clone came up once. The rearrangement links TRBV6-2 or TRBV6-3 to TRBJ1-4, with TRBD1 matching 7 bases. The CDR3 runs 15 residues. With 6 bases clipped from V and 4 bases from J, the junction kept 8 bases outside the gene matches. Germline assignment: CDR1 MNHEY and CDR2 SVGEGT. CDR3 loop: CASSARGPVNEKLFF. CDR3 in DNA: TGTGCCAGCAGCGCAAGGGGGCCGGTTAATGAAAAACTGTTTTTT.

The chain joins TRBV3-1 (or the pseudogene TRBV3-2) to TRBJ2-7, with 10 bases aligning to TRBD1. The V and J ends lost 1 base and 7 bases, in that order; junction bases with no gene match: 13. This CDR3 has 17 residues. Germline V gene lookup returns CDR1 LGHDT and CDR2 YNNKEL (reference sequence). DNA for the CDR3: TGTGCCAGCAGCCAAGGGAGGCGCAGGACAGGGGGTGGTGAGCAGTACTTC. It encodes CASSQGRRRTGGGEQYF.

The J gene is TRBJ2-1, the V gene TRBV19; 14 nucleotides line up with TRBD2. From germline, CDR1 is LNHDA and CDR2 SQIVND (reference sequence). V shed 7 bases, J shed 2 bases, and the junction held 10 bases outside the gene matches. This CDR3 comprises 18 residues. The CDR3 nucleotides are TGTGCCAGTATTGGGACTAGCGGGGGCTCCCCCGCCTACAATGAGCAGTTCTTC. This gives the protein CASIGTSGGSPAYNEQFF.

This clone appeared a few times. The chain combines TRBV7-9 with TRBJ1-6, with 8 positions matching TRBD1. Germline V gene sequence: CDR1 SEHNR, CDR2 FQNEAQ (reference sequence). The junction had 10 bases not matched to a gene; V was cut back by 4 bases and J by 14 bases. The CDR3 covers 14 residues. The CDR3: CASSYLKEQGALHF. The CDR3, as DNA: TGTGCCAGCAGCTACCTAAAGGAACAGGGGGCCCTCCACTTT.

This clone appeared a few times. This sequence joins TRBV6-1 and TRBJ2-7, with D possibly TRBD2 on 7 matching bases. Trimming shortened V by 2 bases and J by 2 bases, and 13 bases separated the two germline ends. CDR1 is MNHNS, CDR2 SASEGT, per germline. This CDR3 is 15 amino acids long. The CDR3 DNA reads TGTGCCAGCAGTGAATTGGGAGGGGGACCCTACGAGCAGTACTTC. It is translated as CASSELGGGPYEQYF.

V is TRBV19 and J is TRBJ1-5, with D maybe TRBD1 (6 bases). Germline lookup yields CDR1 LNHDA and CDR2 SQIVND (reference sequence). CDR3 length: 15 residues. Trimming took 5 bases from V and 3 from J, leaving 14 bases between them. The CDR3 DNA sequence: TGTGCCAGTAGTGGAGGGGGACTATTCAATCAGCCCCAGCATTTT. As protein: CASSGGGLFNQPQHF.

The CDR3 here is CASIERGNQPQHF. CDR3 coding DNA: TGTGCCAGCATAGAGAGGGGGAATCAGCCCCAGCATTTT. The chain links TRBV6-6 to TRBJ1-5; perhaps TRBD1 as D (6 bases). V dropped 7 bases and J dropped 4 bases, with 11 bases sitting between them. The CDR3 runs to 13 residues. Germline CDR1 is MNHNY and CDR2 is SVGAGI (reference sequence).

The chain joins TRBV7-8 to TRBJ1-4; 7 nucleotides match TRBD1. V trimming: 4 bases; J trimming: 0 bases; junction bases outside the gene matches: 5. The CDR3 is 16 residues long. CDR1 and CDR2 (germline): SGHVS, FQNEAQ. Here the CDR3 reads CASSSDGQATNEKLFF. Here the CDR3 DNA reads TGTGCCAGCAGCTCGGATGGACAGGCAACTAATGAAAAACTGTTTTTT. Complete variable domain (other parts from reference TRBV7-8 and TRBJ1-4): GAGVSQSPRYKVAKRGQDVALRCDPISGHVSLFWYQQALGQGPEFLTYFQNEAQLDKSGLPSDRFFAERPEGSVSTLKIQRTQQEDSAVYLCASSSDGQATNEKLFFGSGTQLSVL.

As for this clone: A read error may be the cause here, since a much bigger clone is one base away. The chain has TRBV7-9 and TRBJ1-2; D may be TRBD1 (5 bases). Germline CDR1 is SEHNR and CDR2 is FQNEAQ (reference sequence). The V gene lost 1 base and the J gene lost 3 bases, with 6 bases spanning the gap. CDR3 length equals 13 residues. The CDR3 reads CASSLGGDYGYTF. In DNA form, the CDR3 reads TGTGCCAGCAGCTTAGGGGGGGACTATGGCTACACCTTC.

The chain carries TRBV5-1 and TRBJ1-1, with 7 bases that match TRBD1. Per the germline V gene, CDR1 is SGHRS and CDR2 is YFSETQ. The CDR3 contains 15 residues. V gave up 3 bases and J gave up 1 base; unmatched junction bases: 6. The CDR3 DNA is TGCGCCAGCAGCTCGTTCGACAGGGCGAACACTGAAGCTTTCTTT. It translates to CASSSFDRANTEAFF.

In this sample, this clone turned up once. The rearrangement joins TRBV4-1 to TRBJ2-5; TRBD1 matches at 8 bases. The CDR3 contains 14 residues. V lost 4 bases and J lost 2; bases outside the gene matches: 3. Germline V gene sequence: CDR1 MGHRA, CDR2 YSYEKL. In DNA, the CDR3 is TGCGCCAGCAGCCGCACAGGGGGACAAGAGACCCAGTACTTC. Translation: CASSRTGGQETQYF.

This clone was seen a single time. This chain connects TRBV9 to TRBJ1-3; 9 bases are a match to TRBD1. Germline values: CDR1 SGDLS, CDR2 YYNGEE. V was pared by 4 bases and J by 4 bases, with 6 bases of the junction left unmatched. This CDR3 has 15 amino acids. The CDR3 bases are TGTGCCAGCAGCCCCTTAACAGGGGGCGGAAACACCATATATTTT. The encoded protein is CASSPLTGGGNTIYF.

The V and J genes are TRBV11-2 and TRBJ2-7, with TRBD2 matching 14 bases. V shed 5 bases, J shed 2 bases, and the junction held 14 bases outside the gene matches. Germline CDR1 is SGHAT and CDR2 is FQNNGV. The CDR3 consists of 19 residues. CDR3 bases: TGTGCCAGCAGCCCCTCACGTGGGACTAGCGGGGGATTTCCCTACGAGCAGTACTTC. Its protein is CASSPSRGTSGGFPYEQYF.

V is TRBV25-1 and J is TRBJ2-3; D is possibly TRBD1 (6 bases). Deletions cut 6 bases from V and 4 bases from J, with 17 bases between. The CDR3 runs to 15 residues. Germline V gene sequence: CDR1 MGHDK, CDR2 SYGVNS. The CDR3 sequence is CASSHGWGPSDTQYF. DNA of the CDR3: TGTGCCAGCAGCCACGGGTGGGGGCCCTCAGATACGCAGTATTTT.

The chain has TRBV3-1 (or the pseudogene TRBV3-2) and TRBJ2-1; 14 bases agree with TRBD2. Germline CDR1 LGHDT, CDR2 YNNKEL (reference sequence). CDR3 length equals 16 residues. V dropped 4 bases and J dropped 6; count of bases not matched to a gene: 5. The CDR3 is CASSPGGLAGVNEQFF. The CDR3 nucleotides read TGTGCCAGCAGCCCCGGGGGACTAGCGGGGGTCAATGAGCAGTTCTTC.

The chain combines TRBV6-5 with TRBJ1-1; D unresolved. V shed 7 bases and J shed 3 bases, with 15 bases lying between them. The V gene's germline CDR1 is MNHEY and CDR2 SVGAGI. The CDR3 covers 14 residues. In DNA, the CDR3 is TGTGCCAGCACCCTCCAAGGAGGAGACACTGAAGCTTTCTTT. Translation gives CASTLQGGDTEAFF.

The chain is built from TRBV3-1 (or the pseudogene TRBV3-2) and TRBJ2-7; D is uncertain. V shed 1 base and J shed 2 bases, with 12 bases lying between them. The CDR3 runs to 15 residues. Per germline, CDR1 LGHDT and CDR2 YNNKEL (reference sequence). CDR3 in DNA: TGTGCCAGCAGCCAAGCGTCATCACATACCTACGAGCAGTACTTC. It yields the protein CASSQASSHTYEQYF.

CDR3 DNA sequence: TGTGCCACCAGTGATCGAAGAGCCACAGATACGCAGTATTTT. Amino acid sequence: CATSDRRATDTQYF. The chain couples TRBV24-1 to TRBJ2-3, with unresolved D. Germline V gene data show CDR1 as KGHDR and CDR2 as SFDVKD. The CDR3 runs to 14 residues. V was cut by 3 bases and J by 2 bases, with 8 bases left in between.

A single count supports this clone. This rearrangement joins TRBV29-1 to TRBJ2-1; TRBD2 matches 8 bases. The CDR3 extends over 11 amino acids. The V and J ends lost 3 bases and 12 bases, in that order; junction bases with no gene match: 4. CDR1 is SQVTM, CDR2 ANQGSEA, per germline. The CDR3 region is CSVDLLAGQFF. In DNA, the CDR3 is TGCAGCGTTGACCTCCTAGCGGGGCAGTTCTTC.

This chain connects TRBV12-3 or TRBV12-4 to TRBJ2-7; D is unclear. The ends were cut back, 5 bases at V and 6 bases at J, with 11 bases in the middle. This CDR3 is 12 amino acids long. CDR3 loop: CASSHGTGEQYF. The CDR3 DNA reads as TGTGCCAGCAGTCACGGAACGGGCGAGCAGTACTTC.

This clone was seen a handful of times. The chain has TRBV11-2 and TRBJ1-4, with TRBD1 as a possible D gene (6 bases). CDR1 and CDR2 from the germline V gene are SGHAT and FQNNGV. The CDR3 loop spans 16 amino acids. V lost 1 base and J 5 bases, leaving 14 bases between the germline ends. The CDR3 DNA reads as TGTGCCAGCAGCTTAGGCGGGGGGCGCGACAATGAAAAACTGTTTTTT. Translation gives CASSLGGGRDNEKLFF.

In its sample, this clone was seen a few times. The chain couples TRBV2 to TRBJ1-1; no clear D gene. Germline V gene data show CDR1 as SNHLY and CDR2 as FYNNEI. Between the trimmed V and J ends, which lost 5 bases and 0 bases, there was a span of 10 bases. The CDR3 extends over 14 amino acids. The CDR3 spells CASSRITMNTEAFF. The CDR3 nucleotides are TGTGCCAGCAGTCGTATCACTATGAACACTGAAGCTTTCTTT.

V usage is TRBV5-8 and J usage is TRBJ2-7; tentative D call: TRBD2 (6 bases). The V gene lost 7 bases and the J gene lost 2 bases, with 16 bases spanning the gap. The CDR3 consists of 14 residues. Germline loops: CDR1 SGHTS, CDR2 YDEGEE. The CDR3 DNA reads TGTGCCAGCCGCGCCCGGGGGTTCGCCTACGAGCAGTACTTC. This translates into CASRARGFAYEQYF. Full variable domain (outside the CDR3, taken from reference TRBV5-8 and TRBJ2-7): EAGVTQSPTHLIKTRGQQATLRCSPISGHTSVYWYQQALGLGLQFLLWYDEGEERNRGNFPPRFSGRQFPNYSSELNVNALELEDSALYLCASRARGFAYEQYFGPGTRLTVT.

V usage is TRBV7-3 and J usage is TRBJ1-5; 11 bases agree with TRBD1. The V gene end was trimmed by 4 bases and the J gene end by 7 bases; junction bases not matched to a gene: 12. CDR1 is SGHTA and CDR2 is FQGTGA in the germline V gene. The CDR3 totals 17 residues. The CDR3 coding sequence is TGTGCCAGCAGCTCATACGGGACAGGGGGTAGAGGACAGCCCCAGCATTTT. Translating it yields CASSSYGTGGRGQPQHF.

The chain couples TRBV6-5 to TRBJ2-3, with 7 bases aligning to TRBD1. CDR1 MNHEY and CDR2 SVGAGI come from the germline V gene. J was trimmed by 4 bases and V by 6 bases; bases with no gene match: 4. The CDR3 runs to 13 residues. This chain's CDR3 is CASRGDRADTQYF. CDR3 coding DNA: TGTGCCAGCAGAGGCGACAGGGCAGATACGCAGTATTTT.

The chain links TRBV12-3 or TRBV12-4 to TRBJ1-5; D unclear. The V end was cut by 1 base, the J end by 9 bases, with 4 bases between. CDR3 length equals 11 residues. The chain's CDR3 is CASSLGRPQHF. The CDR3 DNA follows: TGTGCCAGCAGTTTAGGGAGGCCCCAGCATTTT.